This T cell receptor beta chain was profiled in a study of cytomegalovirus exposure and HLA in healthy donors (dated by TCRdb to the late 2010s). Turning to the overall study: A later analysis indicated that the 90 to 150 validation repertoires were generated on the platform also employed for the 670 or so repertoires of the first cohort. To predict cytomegalovirus infection status, the study combined high-throughput TCR immunosequencing, statistical association of individual TCRs with disease status, and machine learning. The study was designed to test whether signatures of past pathogen exposure could be identified by cataloging public T cell receptors. A separate validation cohort of 100 to 150 different subjects was used in addition to the approximately 670-subject first cohort.

With respect to this clone: It has no known antigen specificity. No per-base quality is available; no much larger clone lies one base away.

Receptor amplification or capture employed the immunoSEQ multiplex PCR assay. As for the authors' bioinformatics: A statistical classification framework was developed to diagnose cytomegalovirus status using the catalog of TCR beta chain sequences. The table comes from immuneACCESS by way of TCRdb, which keeps in-frame sequences with V and J called. Part of the clones is missing from these tables; in studies checked, under half for an unresolved V gene and the rest for unknown reasons. V and J calls and clone size are those listed in that table; D and trimming were worked out from the DNA. The sample table contains 75,000 to 100,000 clones; only one count was recorded for 96% of them. The biggest ten clones account for 0.78% of the sample. Separate from the approximately 700-subject first cohort, the validation cohort of roughly 130 subjects was the group to which the donors belonged. The investigation overall reported the following: In the study, around 150 TCR beta chains were listed as associated with cytomegalovirus. In vitro tests confirmed that three of the cytomegalovirus-associated TCR beta chains recognize cytomegalovirus antigens. In a later analysis, TCRs clustered in the first cohort were found to also tend to co-occur in the 120 or so validation repertoires, with 90% to 95% of cluster scores above 0. A later analysis had no HLA typing for the validation cohort, so co-occurrence there was scored across all 130 or so repertoires. It was suggested by the authors that the approach could potentially be generalized to other disease states and immunological phenotypes. The classifier was reported to diagnose cytomegalovirus status with high specificity and sensitivity in both the original and validation cohorts. Most TCR sequences were observed very rarely across donors, whereas some public TCRs were present in many individuals.

Sequencing was performed on PBMCs. This TCR derives from a man aged 18-30 years in good health and CMV-seronegative.

The nucleotides read TGTGCCAGCACCCCGTTACGGTCGAGCAATCAGCCCCAGCATTTT. Translated, it gives CASTPLRSSNQPQHF. The rearrangement joined TRBV6-1 to TRBJ1-5; a confident D gene designation cannot be given. The CDR3 numbers 15 residues from cysteine through phenylalanine. Here the CDR3 DNA is all that survives: 45 bases in frame from base 1. V sheds 7 bases and J sheds 1 base, leaving 14 bases between their ends. CDR1 MNHNS and CDR2 SASEGT are derived from the germline V gene.